Each of the 11 T cell receptor beta chains below was sequenced from the same sample in a study of OX40 agonist ivuxolimab in advanced cancers. Clones were read by immunoSEQ multiplex PCR, and TCRdb kept only the in-frame ones, dropping some. This sample yields 35,000 to 40,000 clones, of which approximately 80% are seen a single time; less than 25% belongs to the top ten. Source: CD4+ or CD8+ T cells sorted from blood, taken in a trial of the OX40 agonist ivuxolimab. Every receptor here comes from an adult with an advanced solid tumor such as melanoma, head and neck, liver or kidney cancer.

The sample holds one count of this clone. This chain uses TRBV7-2 with TRBJ2-7; the D gene could be TRBD1 or TRBD2 (5 bases each). CDR3 length: 14 residues. Germline V lookup: CDR1 SGHTA, CDR2 FQGNSA. Trimming stripped 1 base from V and 6 bases from J, with 13 bases between. The CDR3: CASSLVFGGREQYF. The CDR3 DNA sequence: TGTGCCAGCAGCTTAGTATTTGGGGGTCGCGAGCAGTACTTC.

The chain links TRBV27 to TRBJ2-1; D is undetermined. The V gene lost 5 bases and the J gene lost 3 bases, with 5 bases spanning the gap. The CDR3 spans 12 residues. From germline, CDR1 is MNHEY and CDR2 SMNVEV (reference sequence). The DNA of the CDR3 is TGTGCCAGCAGTAAGGGCTACAATGAGCAGTTCTTC. It specifies CASSKGYNEQFF.

The gene calls are TRBV5-3 and TRBJ1-4, with D tentatively TRBD1 (6 bases). TRBV5-3 is assigned to the ORF class and has an uncertain function. V gave up 8 bases and J gave up 6 bases, with 20 bases separating them. This CDR3 region has 15 residues. In DNA form, the CDR3 reads TGTGCCAGCAGCCAAGTGGGAGAGGGGGATGAAAAACTGTTTTTT. This encodes CASSQVGEGDEKLFF.

This clone was observed a handful of times. The rearrangement links TRBV4-2 to TRBJ1-5; D gene ambiguous. V was cut by 0 bases and J by 2 bases, with 8 bases left in between. The CDR3 loop spans 15 amino acids. From germline, CDR1 is LGHNA and CDR2 YNFKEQ. The CDR3 nucleotides read TGTGCCAGCAGCCAAGAAGGGTTTGGCAATCAGCCCCAGCATTTT. This codes for CASSQEGFGNQPQHF.

In its sample, this clone was seen a few times. The rearrangement uses TRBV4-1 and TRBJ1-1, with 7 bases identical to TRBD1. The germline V gene encodes CDR1 MGHRA and CDR2 YSYEKL. The V segment lost 4 bases and the J segment 0 bases; nucleotides outside the gene matches: 5. CDR3 size: 15 residues. The CDR3 loop reads CASSRGQVMNTEAFF. The DNA for the CDR3 is TGCGCCAGCAGCCGCGGACAGGTCATGAACACTGAAGCTTTCTTT.

Here the CDR3 DNA reads TGTGCCAGTAGTAATCGACCCATTACGACTAGCGTGGGAAGCACAGATACGCAGTATTTT. It encodes CASSNRPITTSVGSTDTQYF. The chain couples TRBV19 to TRBJ2-3; TRBD2 aligns across 8 bases. V shed 4 bases and J 0 bases; nucleotides not matched to a gene: 18. Looked up from germline, CDR1 is LNHDA and CDR2 is SQIVND (reference sequence). CDR3 length: 20 residues.

This clone was picked up a small number of times. The chain has TRBV13 and TRBJ1-6; D is unclear. CDR3 length: 12 residues. Germline V gene sequence: CDR1 PRHDT, CDR2 FYEKMQ (reference sequence). Trimming took off 4 bases at V and 7 bases at J, with 5 bases between the two ends. The CDR3 reads CASSSLNSPLHF. DNA for the CDR3: TGTGCCAGCAGCTCGTTAAATTCACCCCTCCACTTT.

The chain employs TRBV19 and TRBJ2-3; 7 bases align to TRBD1. CDR3 size: 15 residues. From germline, CDR1 is LNHDA and CDR2 SQIVND (reference sequence). V trimming: 3 bases; J trimming: 2 bases; junction bases outside the gene matches: 5. The CDR3 bases are TGTGCCAGTAGTATGGGGGACAGCTACACAGATACGCAGTATTTT. It codes for CASSMGDSYTDTQYF.

This chain joins TRBV2 and TRBJ2-7, with 9 bases fitting TRBD1. Trimming removed 7 bases from V and 6 bases from J; junction bases left unmatched: 10. Germline CDR1 and CDR2: SNHLY and FYNNEI. There are 14 residues in the CDR3. In nucleotides, the CDR3 is TGTGCCAGCAATGACGGGACAGGGCAGTTCGAGCAGTACTTC. Protein: CASNDGTGQFEQYF.

Here the CDR3 DNA reads TGTGCCAGCAGTGAAGCGCGGGAGAACACTGAAGCTTTCTTT. It codes for CASSEARENTEAFF. The rearrangement uses TRBV2 and TRBJ1-1; D ambiguous. The CDR3 totals 14 residues. V lost 0 bases to trimming and J lost 1 base, with 6 bases between them. The V gene's germline CDR1 is SNHLY and CDR2 FYNNEI.

CDR3: CASNWGGGSQGGYTF. DNA for the CDR3: TGTGCCAGCAACTGGGGTGGGGGTTCCCAGGGAGGCTACACCTTC. The rearrangement links TRBV28 to TRBJ1-2; D perhaps matches TRBD1 (5 bases). The V and J ends lost 7 bases and 8 bases respectively, with 23 bases between them. The CDR3 spans 15 residues. Germline V gives CDR1 MDHEN, CDR2 SYDVKM.